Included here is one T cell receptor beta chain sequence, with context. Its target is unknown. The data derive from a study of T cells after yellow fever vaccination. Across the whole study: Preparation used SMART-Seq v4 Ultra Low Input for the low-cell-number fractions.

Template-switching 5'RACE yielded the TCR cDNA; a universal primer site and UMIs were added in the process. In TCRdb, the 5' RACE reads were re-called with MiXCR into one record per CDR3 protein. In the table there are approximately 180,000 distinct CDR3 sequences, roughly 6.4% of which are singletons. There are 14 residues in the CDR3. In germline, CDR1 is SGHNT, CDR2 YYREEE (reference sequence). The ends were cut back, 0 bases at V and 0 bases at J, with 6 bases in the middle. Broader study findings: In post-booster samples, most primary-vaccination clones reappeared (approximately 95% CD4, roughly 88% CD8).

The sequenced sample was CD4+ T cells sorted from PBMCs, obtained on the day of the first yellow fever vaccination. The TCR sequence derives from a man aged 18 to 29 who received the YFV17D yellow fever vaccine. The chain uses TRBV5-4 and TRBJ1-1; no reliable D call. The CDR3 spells CASSLEAMNTEAFF. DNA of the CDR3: TGTGCCAGCAGCTTGGAGGCCATGAACACTGAAGCTTTCTTT.